These T cell receptor beta chains were read from a single sample in a study of beta chain features in type 1 diabetes. The data were produced by immunoSEQ multiplex PCR, yet TCRdb's version contains in-frame clones alone and is incomplete. The sample has over 100,000 clones; 40% are singletons. The material sequenced was stem cell memory CD4+ T cells from blood. These receptors were collected from a woman under 30 in good health. The CDR3 runs from the conserved cysteine through the conserved F or W. Fields, in order: CDR3 protein, CDR3 DNA, V gene, clone size, D gene, J gene. A D gene is named only where the DNA matches it firmly. Where a row states a size, it is once, few, many or the class of an expanded clone; other rows omit it.

CDR3 protein: CASSLARDSRANEQFF
CDR3 DNA: TGCGCCAGCAGCTTGGCCCGGGACAGTCGAGCCAATGAGCAGTTCTTC
V gene: TRBV5-1
clone size: few
D gene: TRBD1
J gene: TRBJ2-1

CDR3 protein: CATQISAGESYEQYF
CDR3 DNA: TGTGCCACCCAGATAAGTGCGGGAGAGTCCTACGAGCAGTACTTC
V gene: TRBV11-2
clone size: .
D gene: TRBD2
J gene: TRBJ2-7

CDR3 protein: CASSVARGVNIQYF
CDR3 DNA: TGTGCCAGCAGCGTAGCGAGAGGTGTAAACATTCAGTACTTC
V gene: TRBV9
clone size: few
D gene: .
J gene: TRBJ2-4

CDR3 protein: CASSVTGDQPQHF
CDR3 DNA: TGTGCCAGCAGCGTTACAGGGGACCAGCCCCAGCATTTT
V gene: TRBV7-2
clone size: few
D gene: TRBD1
J gene: TRBJ1-5

CDR3 protein: CASSPRDTKNTEAFF
CDR3 DNA: TGTGCCAGCTCACCTCGGGACACCAAGAACACTGAAGCTTTCTTT
V gene: TRBV18
clone size: .
D gene: .
J gene: TRBJ1-1

CDR3 protein: CASSPGTATSYGYTF
CDR3 DNA: TGTGCCAGCAGCCCCGGGACAGCAACTTCCTATGGCTACACCTTC
V gene: TRBV7-2
clone size: few
D gene: TRBD1
J gene: TRBJ1-2

CDR3 protein: CAISEFLGAEQYF
CDR3 DNA: TGTGCCATCAGTGAGTTTCTGGGGGCCGAGCAGTACTTC
V gene: TRBV10-3
clone size: .
D gene: .
J gene: TRBJ2-7

CDR3 protein: CASSSSGQGYNEQFF
CDR3 DNA: TGTGCCAGCAGTTCATCGGGACAGGGATACAATGAGCAGTTCTTC
V gene: TRBV27
clone size: once
D gene: TRBD1
J gene: TRBJ2-1

CDR3 protein: CASRPRQRMNTEAFF
CDR3 DNA: TGTGCCAGCAGACCAAGACAGAGGATGAACACTGAAGCTTTCTTT
V gene: TRBV7-2
clone size: .
D gene: .
J gene: TRBJ1-1

CDR3 protein: CASSFTGVTEAFF
CDR3 DNA: TGTGCCAGCAGCTTTACAGGGGTCACTGAAGCTTTCTTT
V gene: TRBV7-3
clone size: once
D gene: TRBD1
J gene: TRBJ1-1

CDR3 protein: CASSLGPRVNTEAFF
CDR3 DNA: TGCGCCAGCAGCTTGGGCCCCCGAGTCAACACTGAAGCTTTCTTT
V gene: TRBV5-1
clone size: .
D gene: .
J gene: TRBJ1-1

CDR3 protein: CASRANTEAFF
CDR3 DNA: TGTGCCAGCAGGGCCAACACTGAAGCTTTCTTT
V gene: TRBV6-1
clone size: .
D gene: .
J gene: TRBJ1-1

CDR3 protein: CASSLGSRANTGELFF
CDR3 DNA: TGTGCCAGCAGTTTGGGGTCCAGGGCGAACACCGGGGAGCTGTTTTTT
V gene: TRBV6-6
clone size: .
D gene: .
J gene: TRBJ2-2

CDR3 protein: CASSLQYTEAFF
CDR3 DNA: TGTGCCAGCAGCTTACAGTACACTGAAGCTTTCTTT
V gene: TRBV7-2
clone size: .
D gene: .
J gene: TRBJ1-1

CDR3 protein: CSVELSYSGGPADTQYF
CDR3 DNA: TGCAGCGTTGAGCTCTCCTACTCAGGGGGTCCGGCAGATACGCAGTATTTT
V gene: TRBV29-1
clone size: few
D gene: TRBD1
J gene: TRBJ2-3

CDR3 protein: CASSLGQGAYEQFF
CDR3 DNA: TGCGCCAGCAGCCTCGGACAGGGGGCATATGAGCAGTTCTTC
V gene: TRBV5-1
clone size: few
D gene: TRBD1
J gene: TRBJ2-1

CDR3 protein: CASSMNLFSTDTQYF
CDR3 DNA: TGTGCCAGCAGCATGAACTTGTTTAGCACAGATACGCAGTATTTT
V gene: TRBV7-2
clone size: many
D gene: .
J gene: TRBJ2-3

CDR3 protein: CASSIPGRDTQYF
CDR3 DNA: TGTGCCAGCAGCATCCCGGGAAGAGATACGCAGTATTTT
V gene: TRBV5-4
clone size: few
D gene: .
J gene: TRBJ2-3

CDR3 protein: CASSNQIQETQYF
CDR3 DNA: TGTGCCAGCTCAAATCAGATCCAAGAGACCCAGTACTTC
V gene: TRBV18
clone size: few
D gene: .
J gene: TRBJ2-5

CDR3 protein: CASSYRDYRSYEQFF
CDR3 DNA: TGTGCCAGCAGCTACCGGGACTATCGGTCATATGAGCAGTTCTTC
V gene: TRBV5-5
clone size: .
D gene: TRBD2
J gene: TRBJ2-1

CDR3 protein: CASSHPTGEAFF
CDR3 DNA: TGTGCCAGCAGTCACCCCACTGGTGAAGCTTTCTTT
V gene: TRBV27
clone size: .
D gene: .
J gene: TRBJ1-1

CDR3 protein: CASSRTSGSNEQFF
CDR3 DNA: TGTGCCAGCAGTCGGACTAGCGGGAGCAATGAGCAGTTCTTC
V gene: TRBV6-5
clone size: .
D gene: TRBD2
J gene: TRBJ2-1

CDR3 protein: CSVARDRGIVMQYF
CDR3 DNA: TGCAGCGTTGCTCGGGACAGGGGAATTGTGATGCAGTACTTC
V gene: TRBV29-1
clone size: few
D gene: TRBD1
J gene: TRBJ2-7

CDR3 protein: CASVALSGQGIGEQYF
CDR3 DNA: TGCGCCAGCGTCGCCCTCTCAGGACAGGGAATTGGTGAGCAGTACTTC
V gene: TRBV5-1
clone size: .
D gene: TRBD1
J gene: TRBJ2-7

CDR3 protein: CASSFTSNSYEQYF
CDR3 DNA: TGTGCCAGCAGCTTTACGAGCAACTCCTACGAGCAGTACTTC
V gene: TRBV7-2
clone size: .
D gene: .
J gene: TRBJ2-7

CDR3 protein: CASSPGGKVTEAFF
CDR3 DNA: TGTGCCAGCAGCCCCGGAGGGAAAGTCACTGAAGCTTTCTTT
V gene: TRBV13
clone size: few
D gene: .
J gene: TRBJ1-1

CDR3 protein: CASSPLYRRNSGANVLTF
CDR3 DNA: TGTGCCAGCAGCCCCCTATACAGAAGAAATTCTGGGGCCAACGTCCTGACTTTC
V gene: TRBV7-3
clone size: few
D gene: .
J gene: TRBJ2-6

CDR3 protein: CAISPTGQPTYEQYF
CDR3 DNA: TGTGCCATCAGTCCAACGGGACAGCCGACCTACGAGCAGTACTTC
V gene: TRBV10-3
clone size: few
D gene: TRBD1
J gene: TRBJ2-7

CDR3 protein: CASSWGDSNQPQHF
CDR3 DNA: TGTGCCAGCAGCTGGGGGGATAGCAATCAGCCCCAGCATTTT
V gene: TRBV7-9
clone size: .
D gene: .
J gene: TRBJ1-5

CDR3 protein: CAISEFGDNTDTQYF
CDR3 DNA: TGTGCCATCAGTGAGTTCGGAGATAACACAGATACGCAGTATTTT
V gene: TRBV10-3
clone size: few
D gene: .
J gene: TRBJ2-3

CDR3 protein: CASSQSGTATQGANVLTF
CDR3 DNA: TGTGCCAGCTCACAATCCGGGACAGCAACGCAGGGGGCCAACGTCCTGACTTTC
V gene: TRBV18
clone size: few
D gene: TRBD1
J gene: TRBJ2-6

CDR3 protein: CSASHHNEQFF
CDR3 DNA: TGCAGTGCTAGCCATCACAATGAGCAGTTCTTC
V gene: TRBV20-1
clone size: few
D gene: .
J gene: TRBJ2-1

CDR3 protein: CASRTSGGAYTGELFF
CDR3 DNA: TGTGCCAGCAGGACCTCGGGGGGCGCATATACCGGGGAGCTGTTTTTT
V gene: TRBV27
clone size: .
D gene: .
J gene: TRBJ2-2

CDR3 protein: CASTAGTGASTF
CDR3 DNA: TGTGCCAGCACCGCTGGGACAGGGGCTAGTACCTTC
V gene: TRBV28
clone size: few
D gene: TRBD1
J gene: TRBJ1-2

CDR3 protein: CASRAQGAGNTIYF
CDR3 DNA: TGTGCCAGCAGGGCCCAGGGGGCTGGAAACACCATATATTTT
V gene: TRBV28
clone size: .
D gene: TRBD1
J gene: TRBJ1-3

CDR3 protein: CASSPARGGYTF
CDR3 DNA: TGTGCCAGCAGCCCCGCCCGGGGTGGCTACACCTTC
V gene: TRBV7-2
clone size: few
D gene: .
J gene: TRBJ1-2

CDR3 protein: CASSSGTGVTYEQYF
CDR3 DNA: TGTGCCAGCTCATCCGGGACAGGAGTCACCTACGAGCAGTACTTC
V gene: TRBV18
clone size: few
D gene: TRBD1
J gene: TRBJ2-7

CDR3 protein: CASSLGLGGQAFF
CDR3 DNA: TGTGCCAGCTCACTCGGACTGGGAGGACAAGCTTTCTTT
V gene: TRBV18
clone size: few
D gene: .
J gene: TRBJ1-1

CDR3 protein: CASSLEGSTRSYTF
CDR3 DNA: TGTGCCAGCAGCTTAGAGGGGTCCACACGGAGCTACACCTTC
V gene: TRBV7-9
clone size: .
D gene: .
J gene: TRBJ1-2

CDR3 protein: CAIGPYTDTQYF
CDR3 DNA: TGTGCCATCGGGCCTTACACAGATACGCAGTATTTT
V gene: TRBV10-3
clone size: .
D gene: .
J gene: TRBJ2-3

CDR3 protein: CASSRPPGLAGDNEQFF
CDR3 DNA: TGCGCCAGCAGCCGACCCCCCGGGCTAGCGGGAGACAATGAGCAGTTCTTC
V gene: TRBV4-1
clone size: once
D gene: TRBD2
J gene: TRBJ2-1

CDR3 protein: CASSQDPSGNTIYF
CDR3 DNA: TGCGCCAGCAGCCAAGACCCCAGTGGAAACACCATATATTTT
V gene: TRBV4-1
clone size: .
D gene: .
J gene: TRBJ1-3

CDR3 protein: CASSVRGSNYEQYF
CDR3 DNA: TGTGCCAGCAGTGTCCGAGGATCAAACTACGAGCAGTACTTC
V gene: TRBV28
clone size: few
D gene: .
J gene: TRBJ2-7

CDR3 protein: CASSWGASGASYEQYF
CDR3 DNA: TGTGCCAGCAGCTGGGGGGCTAGCGGGGCCTCCTACGAGCAGTACTTC
V gene: TRBV7-9
clone size: .
D gene: TRBD2
J gene: TRBJ2-7

CDR3 protein: CASSLRDRPNEQFF
CDR3 DNA: TGTGCCAGCAGCTTAAGGGACAGGCCCAATGAGCAGTTCTTC
V gene: TRBV7-2
clone size: few
D gene: TRBD1
J gene: TRBJ2-1

CDR3 protein: CASSLLIGTGAQETQYF
CDR3 DNA: TGTGCCAGCAGCCTCTTAATCGGGACAGGGGCACAAGAGACCCAGTACTTC
V gene: TRBV14
clone size: few
D gene: TRBD1
J gene: TRBJ2-5

CDR3 protein: CASSWDSQIYGYTF
CDR3 DNA: TGTGCCAGTAGTTGGGACAGCCAGATCTATGGCTACACCTTC
V gene: TRBV19
clone size: few
D gene: TRBD1
J gene: TRBJ1-2

CDR3 protein: CASSPGAGRTPWAQYF
CDR3 DNA: TGTGCCAGCAGCCCCGGGGCGGGGAGGACCCCCTGGGCCCAGTACTTC
V gene: TRBV7-9
clone size: .
D gene: .
J gene: TRBJ2-5

CDR3 protein: CASSLAPQRVFRRGYTF
CDR3 DNA: TGTGCCAGCAGCTTAGCGCCCCAACGGGTATTCCGCCGTGGCTACACCTTC
V gene: TRBV7-8
clone size: .
D gene: .
J gene: TRBJ1-2

CDR3 protein: CASSLVGRTGKDNEQFF
CDR3 DNA: TGTGCCAGCAGCTTAGTCGGGAGGACAGGGAAAGACAATGAGCAGTTCTTC
V gene: TRBV7-9
clone size: few
D gene: .
J gene: TRBJ2-1

CDR3 protein: CASTRGGLVKEYF
CDR3 DNA: TGTGCCAGCACAAGGGGGGGACTAGTGAAGGAGTACTTC
V gene: TRBV13
clone size: .
D gene: TRBD2
J gene: TRBJ2-7

CDR3 protein: CASSPNRGGPSFEAFF
CDR3 DNA: TGTGCCAGCAGTCCTAACCGGGGGGGGCCCTCCTTTGAAGCTTTCTTT
V gene: TRBV28
clone size: few
D gene: .
J gene: TRBJ1-1

CDR3 protein: CASSPIQGLNTEAFF
CDR3 DNA: TGTGCCAGCAGCCCAATACAGGGGTTGAACACTGAAGCTTTCTTT
V gene: TRBV5-6
clone size: .
D gene: TRBD1
J gene: TRBJ1-1

CDR3 protein: CASSLTPLAGGNQETQYF
CDR3 DNA: TGCGCCAGCAGCCTGACTCCTCTAGCGGGAGGTAACCAAGAGACCCAGTACTTC
V gene: TRBV23-1
clone size: few
D gene: TRBD2
J gene: TRBJ2-5

CDR3 protein: CAISESALAGDEQYF
CDR3 DNA: TGTGCCATCAGTGAGTCAGCACTAGCGGGGGACGAGCAGTACTTC
V gene: TRBV10-3
clone size: .
D gene: TRBD2
J gene: TRBJ2-7